Below are 29 T cell receptor beta chains sequenced from a single sample in a study of blood T cells in healthy people across ages. Combining a sample-barcoded 5' primer with a J-beta primer mix, a second PCR ran for about 6 to 12 cycles. TCRdb recomputed calls from the 5' RACE reads with MiXCR, one row per CDR3 protein. The table lists roughly 500,000 distinct CDR3 sequences, 25% to 30% of them singletons. Sequencing was carried out using blood. These receptor sequences come from a woman aged 70 to 79 in good health.

This clonotype was detected a few times. The J gene is TRBJ2-1, the V gene TRBV5-8; D may correspond to TRBD1 or TRBD2 (5 bases each). The V gene lost 1 base and the J gene lost 10 bases, with 18 bases spanning the gap. The CDR3 runs to 15 residues. Germline lookup yields CDR1 SGHTS and CDR2 YDEGEE. The CDR3 DNA reads as TGTGCCAGCAGCTTGATTAGCGAGGGGCCTATAGAGCAGTTCTTC. It specifies CASSLISEGPIEQFF.

The chain uses TRBV29-1 and TRBJ2-1; TRBD1 or TRBD2 may be the D gene (5 bases each). Germline-derived CDR1 and CDR2 are SQVTM and ANQGSEA. V lost 3 bases and J 5 bases, leaving 8 bases between the germline ends. This CDR3 spans 12 amino acids. The CDR3 nucleotides read TGCAGCGTTGATGAGGGGCACAATGAGCAGTTCTTC. It translates to CSVDEGHNEQFF.

The chain joins TRBV7-3 to TRBJ2-1, with 7 nucleotides matching TRBD1. Trimming removed 5 bases from V and 3 bases from J; junction bases left unmatched: 4. Germline V gene sequence: CDR1 SGHTA, CDR2 FQGTGA. The CDR3 contains 14 residues. CDR3 in amino acids: CASSTGQLYNEQFF. The CDR3 DNA reads as TGTGCCAGCAGCACGGGACAGCTCTACAATGAGCAGTTCTTC.

This clonotype occurred a few times. One end of the junction is discordant with germline, which a read error may explain. CDR3 sequence reads: CASSPVTGMYNEQFF. DNA for the CDR3: TGTGCTAGCAGCCCGGTGACAGGGATGTACAATGAGCAGTTCTTC. The rearrangement uses TRBV7-7 and TRBJ2-5; 7 nucleotides align to TRBD1. The assigned J gene may be wrong: the sequence end matches TRBJ2-1 better. The CDR3 runs to 15 residues. Per the germline V gene, CDR1 is SSHAT and CDR2 is FNYEAQ (reference sequence).

This chain links TRBV7-2 with TRBJ2-5; a weak D match, TRBD2 (6 bases). V was shortened by 5 bases and J by 5 bases, with 12 bases between the two germline ends. The CDR3 consists of 13 residues. Germline-derived CDR1 and CDR2 are SGHTA and FQGNSA. Written as DNA, the CDR3 is TGTGCCAGCAGCCCGCTTGGGAGGGAGACCCAGTACTTC. Residues: CASSPLGRETQYF. Full variable domain (outside the CDR3, taken from reference TRBV7-2 and TRBJ2-5): GAGVSQSPSNKVTEKGKDVELRCDPISGHTALYWYRQSLGQGLEFLIYFQGNSAPDKSGLPSDRFSAERTGGSVSTLTIQRTQQEDSAVYLCASSPLGRETQYFGPGTRLLVL.

This clonotype was recorded once. The chain couples TRBV12-5 to TRBJ2-3; 9 positions agree with TRBD2. The CDR3 runs to 14 residues. V lost 5 bases to trimming and J lost 10 bases; unmatched junction nucleotides: 10. From germline, CDR1 is LGHNT and CDR2 FRNRAP. In DNA form, the CDR3 reads TGTGCTAGTGGTGCTAGCGGGGCCCTCAATGCGCAGTATTTT. Its protein product is CASGASGALNAQYF.

The chain combines TRBV4-2 with TRBJ1-1; no clear D gene. Between the trimmed V and J ends, which lost 1 base and 4 bases, there was a span of 10 bases. The CDR3 length is 14 residues. The V gene's germline CDR1 is LGHNA and CDR2 YNFKEQ. The CDR3 spells CASSQGKGTTEAFF. DNA of the CDR3: TGTGCCAGCAGCCAAGGGAAGGGCACCACTGAAGCTTTCTTT.

V and J are TRBV3-1 and TRBJ1-4; D possibly corresponds to TRBD1 (6 bases). The germline V gene encodes CDR1 LGHDT and CDR2 YNNKEL (reference sequence). This CDR3 comprises 15 residues. Trimming left V 4 bases short and J 0 bases short, with 9 bases between. For the CDR3, the DNA is TGTGCCAGCAGCCTCCGGGGGCCAACTAATGAAAAACTGTTTTTT. Amino acids: CASSLRGPTNEKLFF.

The chain links TRBV4-1 to TRBJ1-5; 8 bases match TRBD1. The germline CDR1 and CDR2 sequences are MGHRA and YSYEKL. This CDR3 is built from 16 residues. J lost 7 bases, V lost 0 bases, and 8 bases had no gene match. The CDR3 is CASSQEITGGFQPQHF. The CDR3 DNA reads TGCGCCAGCAGCCAAGAGATCACAGGGGGGTTCCAGCCCCAGCATTTT.

This clonotype occurred a few times. The V gene is TRBV6-5, the J gene TRBJ1-2; 10 bases map to TRBD1. After removal of 6 bases from V and 4 bases from J, the junction contained 8 bases not matched to a gene. The CDR3 has 15 amino acids. Germline CDR1 reads MNHEY; CDR2 reads SVGAGI. The CDR3 reads CASRGVGQGSYGYTF. As DNA, the CDR3 is TGTGCCAGCAGGGGAGTGGGACAGGGGAGCTATGGCTACACCTTC.

V is TRBV20-1 and J is TRBJ2-2, with 9 bases identical to TRBD1. The CDR3 contains 15 residues. Germline V gene sequence: CDR1 DFQATT, CDR2 SNEGSKA (reference sequence). After removal of 5 bases from V and 1 base from J, the junction contained 5 bases not matched to a gene. In DNA, the CDR3 is TGCAGTGCTGTGGGACAGGGCCTGAACACCGGGGAGCTGTTTTTT. It yields the protein CSAVGQGLNTGELFF.

This clonotype was counted ten times or more. This rearrangement joins TRBV5-5 to TRBJ2-5; weak D call: TRBD2 (5 bases). The J call could be wrong; TRBJ2-1 is a better fit for the DNA end. This CDR3 contains 15 residues. Looked up from germline, CDR1 is SGHKS and CDR2 is YYEKEE (reference sequence). The CDR3 here is CASSEDPGRQREQFF. The DNA for the CDR3 is TGTGCCAGCAGCGAAGACCCGGGAAGACAAAGGGAGCAGTTCTTC.

CDR3 sequence reads: CATGDQIYEQYF. CDR3 nucleotide sequence: TGTGCCACCGGGGACCAGATCTACGAGCAGTACTTC. This sequence joins TRBV7-9 and TRBJ2-7; tentatively, D is TRBD1 or TRBD2 (5 bases each). The V and J ends lost 10 bases and 3 bases respectively, with 13 bases between them. The germline V gene has CDR1 SEHNR and CDR2 FQNEAQ (reference sequence). The CDR3 totals 12 residues.

This clonotype appeared a few times. This sequence joins TRBV29-1 and TRBJ2-7, with TRBD1 as a possible D gene (7 bases). Trimming removed 3 bases at V and 7 bases at J, with 19 bases between. CDR1 is SQVTM and CDR2 is ANQGSEA in the germline V gene. This CDR3 contains 14 residues. The CDR3 nucleotides are TGCAGCGTTGACTCAGGCCTCCCAGGGGGGGAGCAGTACTTC. It codes for CSVDSGLPGGEQYF.

This clonotype was detected only a few times. The rearrangement uses TRBV20-1 and TRBJ2-3, with a weak D call TRBD2 (6 bases). Germline V lookup: CDR1 DFQATT, CDR2 SNEGSKA (reference sequence). The ends were cut back, 6 bases at V and 0 bases at J, with 16 bases in the middle. The CDR3 loop spans 15 amino acids. In nucleotides, the CDR3 is TGCAGTGCCTCCCGTAAACGGGGGAGCACAGATACGCAGTATTTT. This translates into CSASRKRGSTDTQYF.

This clonotype was picked up a small number of times. The J gene is TRBJ1-1, the V gene TRBV29-1; D possibly corresponds to TRBD1 (6 bases). This CDR3 has 15 amino acids. With 2 bases removed from V and 4 bases from J, the gap between germline ends came to 17 bases. The germline CDR1 and CDR2 sequences are SQVTM and ANQGSEA. Here the CDR3 reads CSVEIRRGYSTEAFF. For the CDR3, the DNA is TGCAGCGTTGAAATAAGGAGGGGGTATAGCACTGAAGCTTTCTTT.

The rearrangement uses TRBV20-1 and TRBJ2-4; TRBD1 might be the D (6 bases). V was clipped by 6 bases and J by 10 bases, with 25 bases between them. The V gene's germline CDR1 is DFQATT and CDR2 SNEGSKA (reference sequence). This CDR3 has 15 residues. This CDR3 is CSAQTGRTQIDIQYF. The CDR3 nucleotides are TGCAGTGCACAGACAGGTCGGACCCAAATAGATATTCAGTACTTC.

This chain connects TRBV7-2 to TRBJ1-2, with 8 bases that match TRBD1. This CDR3 contains 15 residues. Germline values: CDR1 SGHTA, CDR2 FQGNSA. The J segment lost 5 bases and the V segment lost 5 bases, leaving 10 bases of the junction unmatched. CDR3 loop: CASSPNRQGTYGYTF. CDR3 DNA sequence: TGTGCCAGCAGCCCAAACCGACAGGGGACATATGGCTACACCTTC.

There are a few counts of this clonotype. Germline is not matched at one junction end, which may reflect a read error. The chain employs TRBV28 and TRBJ2-5; D uncertain. CDR3 length equals 13 residues. The V gene's germline CDR1 is MDHEN and CDR2 SYDVKM. The CDR3 DNA reads as TGTGCCGGCAGCCGCACATTAAAAGAGACCCAGTACTTC. Translated, it gives CAGSRTLKETQYF.

The chain links TRBV20-1 to TRBJ2-3, with D possibly TRBD1 on 5 matching bases. The CDR3 is 13 residues long. V was clipped by 4 bases and J by 3 bases, with 11 bases between them. CDR1 is DFQATT and CDR2 is SNEGSKA in the germline V gene (reference sequence). CDR3 protein: CSAKTETTDTQYF. CDR3 sequence (DNA): TGCAGTGCTAAGACAGAAACTACAGATACGCAGTATTTT.

This clonotype appeared a few times. The chain joins TRBV20-1 to TRBJ2-5; D ambiguous. This CDR3 contains 12 residues. Per the germline V gene, CDR1 is DFQATT and CDR2 is SNEGSKA (reference sequence). Trimming removed 7 bases from V and 2 bases from J, with 11 bases in between. CDR3 in DNA: TGCAGTGTTGCTAGGAGACAAGAGACCCAGTACTTC. Its translation: CSVARRQETQYF.

The chain combines TRBV9 with TRBJ2-2; D possibly corresponds to TRBD1 (6 bases). V was trimmed by 0 bases and J by 4 bases, leaving 7 bases between them. The CDR3 totals 14 residues. From germline, CDR1 is SGDLS and CDR2 YYNGEE. DNA for the CDR3: TGTGCCAGCAGCGTAGGAGGGGGCACCGGGGAGCTGTTTTTT. Encoded protein: CASSVGGGTGELFF.

In its sample, this clonotype was seen a few times. The chain combines TRBV15 with TRBJ2-4; a possible D gene is TRBD1 (5 bases). V was shortened by 8 bases and J by 7 bases, with 12 bases between the two germline ends. CDR3 length: 12 residues. Germline V CDR1 and CDR2: LNHNV, YYDKDF (reference sequence). CDR3 nucleotide sequence: TGTGCCACCGGGGCAGTTCGGAACATTCAGTACTTC. Translated: CATGAVRNIQYF.

On this clonotype itself: The germline gene is not matched at one end of the junction; a read error may be the cause. The gene calls are TRBV19 and TRBJ2-1; D is ambiguous. The J call may be wrong; the DNA end is better matched by TRBJ2-5. The germline V gene encodes CDR1 LNHDA and CDR2 SQIVND (reference sequence). The CDR3 has 13 amino acids. CDR3: CASRERGQEAQYF. Here the CDR3 DNA reads TGTGCCAGTAGGGAAAGAGGTCAAGAGGCCCAGTACTTC.

This chain connects TRBV6-2 or TRBV6-3 to TRBJ2-6; D gene ambiguous. Trimming took 4 bases from V and 2 from J, leaving 9 bases between them. The CDR3 totals 15 residues. Germline CDR1 and CDR2: MNHEY and SVGEGT. CDR3 in DNA: TGTGCCAGCAGTTGGTCGACTCCTGGGGCCAACGTCCTGACTTTC. Encoded protein: CASSWSTPGANVLTF.

This chain connects TRBV6-6 to TRBJ2-7; D is perhaps TRBD1 or TRBD2 (5 bases each). Trimming stripped 6 bases from V and 6 bases from J, with 18 bases between. Looked up from germline, CDR1 is MNHNY and CDR2 is SVGAGI (reference sequence). The CDR3 is 14 residues long. CDR3 region: CASSPLRGNGEQYF. CDR3 coding DNA: TGTGCCAGCAGCCCTCTGAGGGGTAACGGCGAGCAGTACTTC.

The sample holds a few counts of this clonotype. The V gene is TRBV10-3, the J gene TRBJ1-1, with D hard to call. Germline V gives CDR1 ENHRY, CDR2 SYGVKD. This CDR3 has 15 amino acids. V was clipped by 0 bases and J by 7 bases, with 15 bases between them. The CDR3 DNA follows: TGTGCCATCAGTGAGTCCGGAATGGGTCCGCTTGAAGCTTTCTTT. Translation: CAISESGMGPLEAFF.

Worth noting for this clonotype: The junction shows a germline mismatch at one end, possibly a read error. The chain combines TRBV7-2 with TRBJ2-5; D possibly uses TRBD1 or TRBD2 (5 bases each). Germline values: CDR1 SGHTA, CDR2 FQGNSA. The CDR3 is made up of 13 amino acids. As DNA, the CDR3 is TGTGCCAGCAGCCCCCCCACCGAGGGACCCGTGGACTTC. It encodes CASSPPTEGPVDF.

This clonotype was counted between two and nine times. The chain has TRBV6-5 and TRBJ1-2, with D possibly being TRBD1 (6 bases). This CDR3 has 15 amino acids. Trimming shortened V by 3 bases and J by 6 bases, and 17 bases separated the two germline ends. CDR1 and CDR2 (germline): MNHEY, SVGAGI. The CDR3 sequence is CASSYSTGFSNGYTF. CDR3 coding DNA: TGTGCCAGCAGTTATTCTACAGGGTTCTCCAATGGCTACACCTTC.